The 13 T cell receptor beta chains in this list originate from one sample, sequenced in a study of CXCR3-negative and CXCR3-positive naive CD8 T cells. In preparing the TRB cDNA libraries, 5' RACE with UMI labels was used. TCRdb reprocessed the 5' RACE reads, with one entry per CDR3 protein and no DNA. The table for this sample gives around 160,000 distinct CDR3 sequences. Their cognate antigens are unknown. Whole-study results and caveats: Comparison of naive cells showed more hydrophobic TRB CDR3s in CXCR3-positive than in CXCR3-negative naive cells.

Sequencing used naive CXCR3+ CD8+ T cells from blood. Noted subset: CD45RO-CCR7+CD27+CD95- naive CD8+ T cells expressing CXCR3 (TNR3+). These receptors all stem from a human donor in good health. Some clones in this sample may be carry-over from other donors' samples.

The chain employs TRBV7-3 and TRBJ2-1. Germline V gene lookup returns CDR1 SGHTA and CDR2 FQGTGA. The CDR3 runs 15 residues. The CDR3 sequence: CASSLGYGPYNEQFF.

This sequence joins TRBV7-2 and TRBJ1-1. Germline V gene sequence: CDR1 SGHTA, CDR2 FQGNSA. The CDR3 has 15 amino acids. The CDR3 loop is CASSLRGIWDTEAFF.

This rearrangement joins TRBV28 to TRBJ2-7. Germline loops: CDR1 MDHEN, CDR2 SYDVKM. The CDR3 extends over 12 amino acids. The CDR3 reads CASSLNTYEQYF.

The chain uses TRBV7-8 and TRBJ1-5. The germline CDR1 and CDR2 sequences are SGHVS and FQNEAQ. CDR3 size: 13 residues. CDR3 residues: CASSLGTYQPQHF.

CDR3 residues: CSAPAGQTYEQYF. The chain combines TRBV20-1 with TRBJ2-7; lacking DNA, the TRBD1 call made by TCRdb goes unchecked. The CDR3 covers 13 residues. In germline, CDR1 is DFQATT, CDR2 SNEGSKA (reference sequence).

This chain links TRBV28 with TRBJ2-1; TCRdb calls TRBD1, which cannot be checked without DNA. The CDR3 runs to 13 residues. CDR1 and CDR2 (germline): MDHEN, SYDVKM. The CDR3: CASSAGQDNEQFF.

The chain's CDR3 is CASSQDRWGAYEQYF. The chain uses TRBV4-3 and TRBJ2-7. Germline assignment: CDR1 LGHNA and CDR2 YSLEER. The CDR3 loop spans 15 amino acids.

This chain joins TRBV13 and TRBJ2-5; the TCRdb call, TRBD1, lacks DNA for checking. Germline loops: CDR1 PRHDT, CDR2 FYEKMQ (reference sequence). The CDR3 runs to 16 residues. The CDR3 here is CASSPQTGPYQETQYF.

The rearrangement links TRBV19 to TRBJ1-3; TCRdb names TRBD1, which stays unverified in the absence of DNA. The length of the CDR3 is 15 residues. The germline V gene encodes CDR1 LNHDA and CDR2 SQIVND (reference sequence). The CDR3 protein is CASTPHPDDGNTIYF. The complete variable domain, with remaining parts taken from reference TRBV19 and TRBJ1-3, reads DGGITQSPKYLFRKEGQNVTLSCEQNLNHDAMYWYRQDPGQGLRLIYYSQIVNDFQKGDIAEGYSVSREKKESFPLTVTSAQKNPTAFYLCASTPHPDDGNTIYFGEGSWLTVV.

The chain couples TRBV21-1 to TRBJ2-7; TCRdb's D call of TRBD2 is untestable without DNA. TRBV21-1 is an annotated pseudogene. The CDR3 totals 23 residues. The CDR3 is CASSKNGLASGTSTKTSSYEQYF.

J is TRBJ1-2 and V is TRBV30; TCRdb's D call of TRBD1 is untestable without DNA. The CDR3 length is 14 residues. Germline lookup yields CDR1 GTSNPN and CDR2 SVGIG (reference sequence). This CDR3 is CAWSPFAGQYGYTF.

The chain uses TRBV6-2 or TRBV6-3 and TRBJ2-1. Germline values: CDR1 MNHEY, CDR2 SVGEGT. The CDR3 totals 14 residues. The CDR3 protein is CASKEPGPYNEQFF.

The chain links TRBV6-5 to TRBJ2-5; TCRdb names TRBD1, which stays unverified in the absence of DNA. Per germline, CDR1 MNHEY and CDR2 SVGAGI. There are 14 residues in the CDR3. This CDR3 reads CASTPTGNQETQYF.